One and the same sample provided the 31 T cell receptor beta chains below, sequenced in a study of T-cell memory formation after mild COVID-19 (dated by TCRdb to the early 2020s). The library was produced with 5' RACE. The instrument was an Illumina NovaSeq 6000. In-frame beta chains were kept once TCRdb had trimmed the public reads at Q25 with fastp and called clones with MiXCR. Rows are combined by CDR3 protein, so each entry shows the most common genes and DNA. Within this sample are fewer than 350,000 distinct CDR3 sequences, with around 15% of them counted one time only. Around 24% of the sample comes from the top ten. Sequenced sample: PBMCs or a T cell subset sorted from them (not recorded which). The receptors were sampled from a man aged 18 to 30 who had mild COVID-19 (a few samples of this study predate the infection). The sample titles of this study are shuffled in the database, so cell type and time point are left out; the donor was told from shared clones.

In its sample, this clonotype was seen a few times. This chain connects TRBV20-1 to TRBJ1-1; the match to TRBD1 covers 7 bases. V shed 5 bases, J shed 2 bases, and the junction held 11 bases outside the gene matches. From germline, CDR1 is DFQATT and CDR2 SNEGSKA (reference sequence). The CDR3 is 15 amino acids. CDR3 loop: CSAYRDSGGNTEAFF. The CDR3 DNA follows: TGCAGTGCTTATCGGGACAGTGGCGGCAACACTGAAGCTTTCTTT.

V is TRBV15 and J is TRBJ2-7; D not certain. The CDR3 covers 14 residues. Germline assignment: CDR1 LNHNV and CDR2 YYDKDF (reference sequence). The DNA of the CDR3 is TGTGCTGCCCCGGGTGGCCTTCCCTCCTACGAGCAGTACGTC. This codes for CAAPGGLPSYEQYV.

This clonotype was seen a handful of times. The gene calls are TRBV6-5 and TRBJ2-3; perhaps TRBD1 as D (6 bases). The CDR3 runs to 16 residues. Germline CDR1 is MNHEY and CDR2 is SVGAGI. V lost 6 bases and J lost 2, with 18 bases in between. CDR3: CASSRLPGQDTDTQYF. The CDR3 region has the DNA TGTGCCAGCAGCCGCCTCCCGGGACAAGACACAGATACGCAGTATTTT.

The rearrangement joins TRBV7-2 to TRBJ2-3; D is unresolved. The CDR3 runs 14 residues. Germline V gives CDR1 SGHTA, CDR2 FQGNSA. Trimming took 3 bases from V and 4 from J, leaving 11 bases between them. The CDR3 here is CASSFRVLADTQYF. Here the CDR3 DNA reads TGTGCCAGCAGCTTTCGGGTCTTAGCAGATACGCAGTATTTT.

This clonotype was seen more than once but under ten times. This chain links TRBV4-3 with TRBJ2-5; 12 bases match TRBD2. CDR3 length: 19 residues. The V and J ends lost 0 bases and 1 base, in that order; junction bases with no gene match: 9. CDR1 LGHNA and CDR2 YSLEER come from the germline V gene. The CDR3 region is CASSQDRGGLAGRQETQYF. The CDR3 DNA is TGCGCCAGCAGCCAAGATAGGGGCGGACTAGCGGGGCGCCAAGAGACCCAGTACTTC.

The gene calls are TRBV4-3 and TRBJ1-1, with D maybe TRBD1 (5 bases). With 1 base removed from V and 6 bases from J, the gap between germline ends came to 12 bases. CDR1 is LGHNA, CDR2 YSLEER, per germline. The CDR3 is 14 amino acids. CDR3 region: CASSQGLLGAEAFF. CDR3 sequence (DNA): TGCGCCAGCAGCCAAGGCCTCTTAGGGGCTGAAGCTTTCTTT.

The chain employs TRBV20-1 and TRBJ2-7, with D unresolved. The germline V gene encodes CDR1 DFQATT and CDR2 SNEGSKA (reference sequence). The CDR3 is 12 residues long. With 7 bases removed from V and 0 bases from J, the gap between germline ends came to 10 bases. The CDR3 bases are TGCAGTGGTAGGGAATACTCCTACGAGCAGTACTTC. Residues: CSGREYSYEQYF.

The chain uses TRBV7-2 and TRBJ2-3; D could derive from TRBD1 or TRBD2 (5 bases each). Per the germline V gene, CDR1 is SGHTA and CDR2 is FQGNSA. There are 12 residues in the CDR3. V lost 1 base and J lost 7, with 6 bases in between. CDR3: CASSLGDHTQYF. CDR3 DNA: TGTGCCAGCAGCTTAGGGGACCATACGCAGTATTTT.

This clonotype was found a few times. The chain is built from TRBV5-1 and TRBJ2-3; D unresolved. Germline CDR1 and CDR2: SGHRS and YFSETQ. Between the trimmed V and J ends, which lost 1 base and 0 bases, there was a span of 6 bases. The CDR3 runs 14 residues. Here the CDR3 DNA reads TGCGCCAGCAGCTTGATGCAGAGCACAGATACGCAGTATTTT. Residues: CASSLMQSTDTQYF.

This clonotype was seen more than once but under ten times. The gene calls are TRBV20-1 and TRBJ2-5; 8 bases are shared with TRBD2. Trimming cost V 5 bases and J 6 bases; bases outside gene matches: 11. CDR3 size: 14 residues. Looked up from germline, CDR1 is DFQATT and CDR2 is SNEGSKA (reference sequence). Here the CDR3 reads CSALPGLGIKTQYF. CDR3 sequence (DNA): TGCAGTGCTTTACCGGGACTAGGTATAAAGACCCAGTACTTC.

This clonotype occurred a few times. V usage is TRBV5-1 and J usage is TRBJ2-7; D possibly uses TRBD1 or TRBD2 (5 bases each). This CDR3 is 15 amino acids long. The V gene lost 3 bases and the J gene lost 0 bases, with 13 bases spanning the gap. Germline values: CDR1 SGHRS, CDR2 YFSETQ. As DNA, the CDR3 is TGCGCCAGCAGCTCGGCCGGGACCCCCTCCTACGAGCAGTACTTC. It encodes CASSSAGTPSYEQYF.

This clonotype showed up just a few times. V and J are TRBV18 and TRBJ2-7, with D tentatively TRBD1 (6 bases). The V and J ends lost 3 bases and 3 bases respectively, with 15 bases between them. From germline, CDR1 is KGHSH and CDR2 LQKENI. The CDR3 has 15 residues. CDR3 nucleotide sequence: TGTGCCAGCTCACCGACAGGATTCTCCCGCTACGAGCAGTACGTC. Amino acids: CASSPTGFSRYEQYV.

This clonotype came up many times. This sequence joins TRBV5-1 and TRBJ1-5; D is ambiguous. CDR1 SGHRS and CDR2 YFSETQ come from the germline V gene. The V gene lost 1 base and the J gene lost 7 bases, with 9 bases spanning the gap. CDR3 length: 13 residues. In DNA form, the CDR3 reads TGCGCCAGCAGCTTGATAGGGAACCAGCCCCAGCATTTT. It is translated as CASSLIGNQPQHF.

The chain joins TRBV6-2 or TRBV6-3 to TRBJ2-3, with D tentatively TRBD2 (5 bases). V lost 2 bases and J lost 6, with 9 bases in between. The CDR3 has 13 residues. The germline gives CDR1 MNHEY, CDR2 SVGEGT. CDR3 in amino acids: CASSYGLIDTQYF. The CDR3 DNA reads TGTGCCAGCAGTTACGGACTGATCGATACGCAGTATTTT.

This clonotype was counted only a few times. V and J are TRBV5-1 and TRBJ1-4, with a tentative D call TRBD1 (6 bases). Per germline, CDR1 SGHRS and CDR2 YFSETQ. With 1 base removed from V and 5 bases from J, the gap between germline ends came to 9 bases. This CDR3 contains 14 residues. The CDR3, as DNA: TGCGCCAGCAGCTTGAATAGGGGGAATGAAAAACTGTTTTTT. Its protein product is CASSLNRGNEKLFF.

The chain has TRBV6-5 and TRBJ2-3; TRBD1 might be the D (5 bases). CDR3 length equals 17 residues. The germline gives CDR1 MNHEY, CDR2 SVGAGI. V lost 4 bases to trimming and J lost 3 bases, with 20 bases between them. The CDR3 region is CASSSAQGVIQTDTQYF. The CDR3, as DNA: TGTGCCAGCAGTTCGGCGCAGGGTGTTATACAAACAGATACGCAGTATTTT.

This clonotype was found a few times. This chain connects TRBV29-1 to TRBJ2-3; 13 positions match TRBD2. The CDR3 is made up of 18 amino acids. Germline-derived CDR1 and CDR2 are SQVTM and ANQGSEA. V shed 0 bases and J 0 bases; nucleotides not matched to a gene: 6. CDR3 in amino acids: CSVEDVLLAGGSTDTQYF. The CDR3 bases are TGCAGCGTTGAAGACGTTCTACTAGCGGGGGGGAGCACAGATACGCAGTATTTT.

This clonotype has just a few counts. The gene calls are TRBV4-1 and TRBJ2-2; D perhaps matches TRBD1 (6 bases). Trimming left V 1 base short and J 4 bases short, with 16 bases between. Germline V gene data show CDR1 as MGHRA and CDR2 as YSYEKL. The CDR3 runs to 17 residues. This CDR3 reads CASSQGLNREITGELFF. The CDR3 nucleotides read TGCGCCAGCAGCCAAGGGCTAAACAGGGAAATCACCGGGGAGCTGTTTTTT.

This clonotype was recorded a few times. This chain joins TRBV6-5 and TRBJ1-1; D remains unclear. V gave up 2 bases and J gave up 4 bases, with 11 bases separating them. The CDR3 runs to 14 residues. Per germline, CDR1 MNHEY and CDR2 SVGAGI. The CDR3 is CASSYGRTPTEAFF. As DNA, the CDR3 is TGTGCCAGCAGTTACGGTAGGACTCCCACTGAAGCTTTCTTT.

This chain joins TRBV6-5 and TRBJ1-2, with D possibly being TRBD1 (5 bases). V shed 2 bases and J shed 9 bases, with 19 bases lying between them. This CDR3 is built from 15 residues. Per germline, CDR1 MNHEY and CDR2 SVGAGI. In DNA form, the CDR3 reads TGTGCCAGCAGTTACGGAGGGGATACGCGTTCCAGCTACACCTTC. Protein product: CASSYGGDTRSSYTF.

The chain carries TRBV7-2 and TRBJ2-5; D might be TRBD1 (6 bases). V was clipped by 0 bases and J by 1 base, with 12 bases between them. CDR1 is SGHTA and CDR2 is FQGNSA in the germline V gene. CDR3 length: 16 residues. The CDR3 sequence: CASSLAEDSTQETQYF. CDR3 DNA: TGTGCCAGCAGCTTAGCGGAGGACAGTACCCAAGAGACCCAGTACTTC.

The CDR3 coding sequence is TGCGCCAGCAGCCAAGACCGCGTCGGGACTAGCACAGATACGCAGTATTTT. It codes for CASSQDRVGTSTDTQYF. The J gene is TRBJ2-3, the V gene TRBV4-3, with D possibly matching TRBD2 (6 bases). This CDR3 contains 17 residues. The ends were cut back, 0 bases at V and 0 bases at J, with 13 bases in the middle. Germline V CDR1 and CDR2: LGHNA, YSLEER.

This clonotype turned up a few times. The chain combines TRBV19 with TRBJ1-2, with no clear D. This CDR3 is built from 12 residues. The V gene's germline CDR1 is LNHDA and CDR2 SQIVND (reference sequence). The V gene lost 3 bases and the J gene lost 5 bases, with 7 bases spanning the gap. The CDR3 DNA follows: TGTGCCAGTAGTATCTCAGGATATGGCTACACCTTC. It encodes CASSISGYGYTF.

This clonotype was picked up a small number of times. The CDR3 is CASALMGQSGTEAFF. CDR3 DNA sequence: TGTGCCAGCGCCCTGATGGGGCAGTCGGGGACTGAAGCTTTCTTT. The V and J genes are TRBV7-6 and TRBJ1-1, with D possibly TRBD1 on 5 matching bases. Germline-derived CDR1 and CDR2 are SGHVS and FNYEAQ. CDR3 size: 15 residues. V shed 8 bases and J shed 5 bases, with 21 bases lying between them.

The genes are TRBV6-6 and TRBJ1-2; 9 nucleotides agree with TRBD1. The CDR3 contains 15 residues. CDR1 is MNHNY, CDR2 SVGAGI, per germline (reference sequence). Unmatched junction bases numbered 5, after V lost 4 bases and J lost 2 bases. The CDR3 region has the DNA TGTGCCAGCAGTTCCCAGACAGGGGGGAACTATGGCTACACCTTC. Amino acid sequence: CASSSQTGGNYGYTF.

The rearrangement uses TRBV7-2 and TRBJ2-3; D gene ambiguous. CDR3 size: 13 residues. Germline CDR1 and CDR2: SGHTA and FQGNSA. V was clipped by 3 bases and J by 4 bases, with 8 bases between them. CDR3 DNA sequence: TGTGCCAGCAGCTTCGGACCTCCAGATACGCAGTATTTT. The encoded protein is CASSFGPPDTQYF.

This clonotype was seen a handful of times. The V gene is TRBV21-1, the J gene TRBJ2-4; the table's D call, TRBD1, was not checked against the DNA. TRBV21-1 counts as a pseudogene. The CDR3 has 15 amino acids. CDR3 in amino acids: CASSNAGGSENIQYF. The CDR3 DNA is TGTGCCAGCAGCAACGCAGGGGGCTCTGAAAACATTCAGTACTTC.

The gene calls are TRBV24-1 and TRBJ2-1, with TRBD2 matching over 8 bases. The CDR3 is made up of 16 amino acids. J gave up 4 bases and V 4 bases, and 8 bases lay outside the gene matches. Germline CDR1 reads KGHDR; CDR2 reads SFDVKD. The CDR3 is CATSDSRGGWYNEQFF. CDR3 nucleotides: TGTGCCACCAGTGACTCCCGGGGGGGCTGGTACAATGAGCAGTTCTTC.

The rearrangement links TRBV7-2 to TRBJ2-5, with 13 bases matching TRBD2. V was clipped by 5 bases and J by 6 bases; unmatched bases: 9. The CDR3 consists of 16 residues. CDR1 and CDR2 from the germline V gene are SGHTA and FQGNSA. The CDR3 is CASSDTSGGVSKTQYF. CDR3 bases: TGTGCCAGCAGCGATACTAGCGGGGGGGTTTCAAAGACCCAGTACTTC.

Ten or more counts support this clonotype. This rearrangement joins TRBV5-1 to TRBJ1-1, with 7 positions matching TRBD1. With V trimmed by 0 bases and J by 7 bases, 3 bases remained unmatched. The CDR3 runs to 13 residues. Germline-derived CDR1 and CDR2 are SGHRS and YFSETQ. The CDR3 loop reads CASSLGQGGEAFF. The DNA of the CDR3 is TGCGCCAGCAGCTTGGGACAGGGTGGTGAAGCTTTCTTT.

V usage is TRBV12-3 or TRBV12-4 and J usage is TRBJ2-5, with 9 bases that match TRBD2. This CDR3 region has 15 residues. J was trimmed by 5 bases and V by 3 bases; bases with no gene match: 7. The CDR3 loop is CASSFLAGSTETQYF. The CDR3 DNA sequence: TGTGCCAGCAGTTTCCTAGCGGGGAGCACGGAGACCCAGTACTTC.